The T cell receptor beta chain under discussion was sequenced for a study of regulatory T cells in long-lasting Graves disease. Germline CDR1 SGHRS, CDR2 YFSETQ. V lost 0 bases and J 7 bases, leaving 10 bases between the germline ends. The CDR3 is made up of 13 amino acids. As to time point: newly diagnosed GD, antithyroid drugs for less than 3 months. Generation of the TCR library employed RNA extracted from PBMCs. Assembly of TCR beta libraries relied on iRepertoire HTBI primers together with Arm-PCR of CDR3 regions. TCRdb redid the calling of the multiplex PCR reads with MiXCR, one entry per CDR3 protein. The repertoire holds roughly 500,000 distinct CDR3 sequences, 13% seen once, with roughly a tenth in the top ten. This sample also appeared in a second study, on T cells in Graves' hyperthyroidism and ophthalmopathy.

The clonotype comes from a man aged 25 to 45 with Graves disease. The chain employs TRBV5-1 and TRBJ1-2; TRBD1 might be the D (5 bases). This sample comprised peripheral blood mononuclear cells (PBMCs), obtained at new diagnosis, from a patient treated with antithyroid drugs. The CDR3 DNA is TGCGCCAGCAGCTTGGCAGGGAGGAGTGGCTACACCTTC. Translation gives CASSLAGRSGYTF.